Listed here are 29 T cell receptor beta chains from one sample, sequenced in a study of cytomegalovirus exposure and HLA in healthy donors. PCR used 60 Vbeta primers and 13 Jbeta primers. The table came from immunoSEQ multiplex PCR; TCRdb's copy has only in-frame clones and leaves some out. The table has 80,000 to 100,000 clones, around 70% seen once. Sequencing was carried out using PBMCs. The receptors were gathered from a female donor in good health and CMV-seronegative.

This chain uses TRBV6-1 with TRBJ1-3; D possibly corresponds to TRBD1 (6 bases). The length of the CDR3 is 16 residues. Deletions cut 1 base from V and 4 bases from J, with 14 bases between. Germline lookup yields CDR1 MNHNS and CDR2 SASEGT. The CDR3 DNA reads TGTGCCAGCAGTGAAGTAATCGGGGGGCCCGGAAACACCATATATTTT. Translated: CASSEVIGGPGNTIYF.

This clone was detected once. This chain connects TRBV20-1 to TRBJ2-7; TRBD1 might be the D (5 bases). CDR1 DFQATT and CDR2 SNEGSKA come from the germline V gene (reference sequence). This CDR3 has 11 residues. Trimming removed 7 bases at V and 3 bases at J, with 10 bases between. CDR3 nucleotide sequence: TGCAGTGGCGGCAGGGTCTACGAGCAGTACTTC. Its translation is CSGGRVYEQYF.

This clone was observed a handful of times. This rearrangement joins TRBV19 to TRBJ1-1; a weak D match, TRBD1 (6 bases). Germline CDR1 and CDR2: LNHDA and SQIVND (reference sequence). V lost 5 bases to trimming and J lost 6 bases, with 10 bases between them. The CDR3 runs to 12 residues. CDR3 sequence: CASSWGQAEAFF. DNA for the CDR3: TGTGCCAGTAGTTGGGGGCAGGCTGAAGCTTTCTTT.

The V gene is TRBV13, the J gene TRBJ2-1; 13 bases map to TRBD2. The CDR3 runs to 18 residues. The germline CDR1 and CDR2 sequences are PRHDT and FYEKMQ (reference sequence). V was pared by 4 bases and J by 6 bases, with 12 bases of the junction left unmatched. CDR3 nucleotide sequence: TGTGCCAGCAGCTCCAGGACTAGCGGGAGTAGTAGGTCCAATGAGCAGTTCTTC. It encodes CASSSRTSGSSRSNEQFF. Supplemented by reference TRBV13 and TRBJ2-1, the full variable domain reads AAGVIQSPRHLIKEKRETATLKCYPIPRHDTVYWYQQGPGQDPQFLISFYEKMQSDKGSIPDRFSAQQFSDYHSELNMSSLELGDSALYFCASSSRTSGSSRSNEQFFGPGTRLTVL.

The chain employs TRBV5-1 and TRBJ1-1; 11 bases fit TRBD1. Germline lookup yields CDR1 SGHRS and CDR2 YFSETQ. The length of the CDR3 is 14 residues. The V gene end was trimmed by 7 bases and the J gene end by 4 bases; junction bases not matched to a gene: 6. CDR3 coding DNA: TGCGCCAGCGGGACCGGGACAGGGGGCACTGAAGCTTTCTTT. Its protein is CASGTGTGGTEAFF.

This clone has only a few counts. The V call is TRBV9, the J call TRBJ2-4; possibly TRBD2 for D (6 bases). The CDR3 has 16 amino acids. CDR1 and CDR2 from the germline V gene are SGDLS and YYNGEE. V was shortened by 4 bases and J by 0 bases, with 14 bases between the two germline ends. CDR3 DNA: TGTGCCAGCAGCCCTAGCGTGGGGGGAGCCAAAAACATTCAGTACTTC. Translating it yields CASSPSVGGAKNIQYF. Supplemented by reference TRBV9 and TRBJ2-4, the full variable domain reads DSGVTQTPKHLITATGQRVTLRCSPRSGDLSVYWYQQSLDQGLQFLIQYYNGEERAKGNILERFSAQQFPDLHSELNLSSLELGDSALYFCASSPSVGGAKNIQYFGAGTRLSVL.

The chain employs TRBV19 and TRBJ2-1; 7 nucleotides agree with TRBD1. Germline CDR1 and CDR2: LNHDA and SQIVND (reference sequence). J gave up 7 bases and V 5 bases, and 8 bases lay outside the gene matches. The CDR3 is made up of 14 amino acids. The CDR3 nucleotides read TGTGCCAGTAGTCCCTTCGTACAGGGGAATGAGCAGTTCTTC. Translating gives CASSPFVQGNEQFF.

The gene calls are TRBV6-5 and TRBJ2-3; D gene unclear. V was shortened by 6 bases and J by 2 bases, with 3 bases between the two germline ends. The germline gives CDR1 MNHEY, CDR2 SVGAGI. The length of the CDR3 is 11 residues. The CDR3: CASRYTDTQYF. Written as DNA, the CDR3 is TGTGCCAGCAGATACACAGATACGCAGTATTTT.

The rearrangement uses TRBV6-7 and TRBJ2-6, with D hard to call. TRBV6-7 belongs to the ORF category, with a function that is uncertain. The CDR3 has 16 amino acids. Between the trimmed V and J ends, which lost 6 bases and 6 bases, there was a span of 18 bases. The CDR3 sequence: CASRLWAYVLANVLTF. The CDR3 DNA is TGTGCCAGCAGGCTATGGGCCTATGTGCTGGCCAACGTCCTGACTTTC.

V usage is TRBV5-4 and J usage is TRBJ2-7, with D perhaps matching TRBD2 (6 bases). Germline lookup yields CDR1 SGHNT and CDR2 YYREEE (reference sequence). The ends were cut back, 5 bases at V and 6 bases at J, with 9 bases in the middle. The CDR3 runs to 11 residues. As DNA, the CDR3 is TGTGCCAGCAGTTTCGGGGGCGAGCAGTACTTC. Encoded protein: CASSFGGEQYF.

The chain uses TRBV19 and TRBJ1-2; maybe TRBD1 (6 bases). The CDR3 extends over 15 amino acids. CDR1 and CDR2 from the germline V gene are LNHDA and SQIVND (reference sequence). V dropped 3 bases and J dropped 4 bases, with 15 bases sitting between them. This chain's CDR3 is CASSIRAGVSYGYTF. In DNA form, the CDR3 reads TGTGCCAGTAGTATCCGCGCAGGGGTCAGCTATGGCTACACCTTC.

Here the CDR3 DNA reads TGTGCCAGCAGTAGACAGGGAGACTACACCTTC. Encoded protein: CASSRQGDYTF. The rearrangement uses TRBV7-9 and TRBJ1-2; 7 bases are shared with TRBD1. The CDR3 covers 11 residues. CDR1 and CDR2 from the germline V gene are SEHNR and FQNEAQ (reference sequence). After removal of 6 bases from V and 10 bases from J, the junction contained 5 bases not matched to a gene.

V and J are TRBV4-3 and TRBJ1-4, with unresolved D. This CDR3 is built from 16 residues. The V gene lost 5 bases and the J gene lost 4 bases, with 17 bases spanning the gap. Germline CDR1 is LGHNA and CDR2 is YSLEER. The CDR3 here is CASSANLGLFNEKLFF. The CDR3 nucleotides read TGCGCCAGCAGCGCGAATCTCGGACTGTTTAATGAAAAACTGTTTTTT.

This clone appeared once. The chain recombines TRBV11-2 with TRBJ2-1; 8 nucleotides align to TRBD2. Germline-derived CDR1 and CDR2 are SGHAT and FQNNGV. The CDR3 runs 16 residues. The V and J ends lost 4 bases and 6 bases, in that order; junction bases with no gene match: 11. The CDR3 nucleotides are TGTGCCAGCAGCTCGACTAGCGCCCGGGGGGTCAATGAGCAGTTCTTC. Encoded protein: CASSSTSARGVNEQFF.

CDR3 region: CASSGEGEPGNTIYF. The CDR3 nucleotides read TGTGCCAGCAGCGGAGAGGGGGAACCTGGAAACACCATATATTTT. V is TRBV7-9 and J is TRBJ1-3; D perhaps matches TRBD1 (6 bases). Germline V gene data show CDR1 as SEHNR and CDR2 as FQNEAQ (reference sequence). The CDR3 has 15 amino acids. V shed 5 bases and J shed 2 bases, with 13 bases lying between them.

The rearrangement links TRBV5-1 to TRBJ2-1; D is unresolved. Germline V lookup: CDR1 SGHRS, CDR2 YFSETQ. Trimming removed 5 bases from V and 0 bases from J, with 9 bases in between. The CDR3 totals 14 residues. The CDR3 DNA sequence: TGCGCCAGCAGTCCTTCGAGCTCCTACAATGAGCAGTTCTTC. Encoded protein: CASSPSSSYNEQFF.

J is TRBJ2-5 and V is TRBV5-1, with no clear D. The end of the DNA fits TRBJ2-7 better, so the J call may be wrong. The CDR3 has 14 residues. Germline V gene lookup returns CDR1 SGHRS and CDR2 YFSETQ. CDR3 protein: CASSLVPENYEQYF. The CDR3 DNA is TGCGCCAGCAGCTTGGTTCCAGAAAACTACGAGCAGTACTTC.

This clone has only one observation. The genes are TRBV28 and TRBJ1-1; 11 bases are shared with TRBD1. The CDR3 spans 15 residues. The germline gives CDR1 MDHEN, CDR2 SYDVKM. V trimming: 2 bases; J trimming: 5 bases; junction bases outside the gene matches: 4. DNA for the CDR3: TGTGCCAGCAGTTTAGGGGGACAGGGGGGGACTGAAGCTTTCTTT. This encodes CASSLGGQGGTEAFF.

V is TRBV11-3 and J is TRBJ1-4, with TRBD1 identical over 11 bases. CDR3 length: 16 amino acids. J was trimmed by 8 bases and V by 5 bases; bases with no gene match: 10. Germline CDR1 SGHNT, CDR2 YENEEA. The CDR3 DNA follows: TGTGCCAGCAGCGACTCCCGGGACAGGGGGTTCGAAAAACTGTTTTTT. This gives the protein CASSDSRDRGFEKLFF.

The chain carries TRBV19 and TRBJ2-5; weak D call: TRBD2 (7 bases). The CDR3 has 16 amino acids. V lost 1 base and J 5 bases, leaving 17 bases between the germline ends. CDR1 and CDR2 (germline): LNHDA, SQIVND (reference sequence). The CDR3 sequence: CASSIGGGLAEETQYF. CDR3 bases: TGTGCCAGTAGTATAGGGGGGGGGCTAGCGGAGGAGACCCAGTACTTC.

This clone was seen just once. This chain uses TRBV2 with TRBJ1-1, with 7 bases identical to TRBD1. This CDR3 has 13 residues. V shed 6 bases and J 4 bases; nucleotides not matched to a gene: 5. Germline V CDR1 and CDR2: SNHLY, FYNNEI. The CDR3 nucleotides are TGTGCCAGCAGCGCGACAGGGCTCACTGAAGCTTTCTTT. The encoded protein is CASSATGLTEAFF. Supplemented by reference TRBV2 and TRBJ1-1, the full variable domain reads EPEVTQTPSHQVTQMGQEVILRCVPISNHLYFYWYRQILGQKVEFLVSFYNNEISEKSEIFDDQFSVERPDGSNFTLKIRSTKLEDSAMYFCASSATGLTEAFFGQGTRLTVV.

The V call is TRBV6-5, the J call TRBJ2-7; 11 bases agree with TRBD2. The CDR3 extends over 15 amino acids. V lost 6 bases to trimming and J lost 3 bases; unmatched junction nucleotides: 7. The germline V gene encodes CDR1 MNHEY and CDR2 SVGAGI. The CDR3 protein is CASRVTSGSNYEQYF. CDR3 DNA: TGTGCCAGCAGGGTTACTAGCGGGAGTAACTACGAGCAGTACTTC.

The chain combines TRBV5-6 with TRBJ1-1; D is uncertain. V lost 0 bases and J lost 1, with 7 bases in between. This CDR3 has 14 amino acids. CDR1 and CDR2 from the germline V gene are SGHDT and YYEEEE. As DNA, the CDR3 is TGTGCCAGCAGCTTGGAAACAGCGAACACTGAAGCTTTCTTT. Translated, it gives CASSLETANTEAFF.

Note on this clone: Likely a read error: the CDR3 ends without its conserved phenylalanine or tryptophan. Because the CDR3's place on the DNA is in doubt, the DNA is left out and the CDR3 is given as listed by TCRdb. The chain couples TRBV4-3 to TRBJ1-4. The CDR3 sequence runs 16 residues, both termini included. Germline V gene lookup returns CDR1 LGHNA and CDR2 YSLEER. The CDR3 loop reads CASSQDWVFGEVLSGG.

This clone was seen more than once but under ten times. Here the CDR3 reads CASSFLREETQYF. As DNA, the CDR3 is TGTGCCAGCAGTTTCCTTAGGGAGGAGACCCAGTACTTC. V and J are TRBV27 and TRBJ2-5, with D possibly being TRBD2 (5 bases). Trimming shortened V by 3 bases and J by 5 bases, and 10 bases separated the two germline ends. CDR1 MNHEY and CDR2 SMNVEV come from the germline V gene (reference sequence). There are 13 residues in the CDR3.

Here the CDR3 reads CASSQPVQVNEQFF. The CDR3 DNA reads as TGTGCCAGCAGCCAACCGGTTCAGGTCAATGAGCAGTTCTTC. The V call is TRBV14, the J call TRBJ2-1; no reliable D call. The length of the CDR3 is 14 residues. Germline CDR1 reads SGHDN; CDR2 reads FVKESK. The V gene lost 2 bases and the J gene lost 6 bases, with 11 bases spanning the gap.

The V and J genes are TRBV15 and TRBJ2-3, with 7 bases fitting TRBD1. V shed 6 bases and J 0 bases; nucleotides not matched to a gene: 0. Germline V gene lookup returns CDR1 LNHNV and CDR2 YYDKDF (reference sequence). This CDR3 spans 13 amino acids. CDR3 loop: CATRTGSTDTQYF. The CDR3 DNA sequence: TGTGCCACCAGGACAGGGAGCACAGATACGCAGTATTTT.

This chain joins TRBV19 and TRBJ2-4, with TRBD1 as a possible D gene (5 bases). The germline CDR1 and CDR2 sequences are LNHDA and SQIVND (reference sequence). The V gene lost 3 bases and the J gene lost 7 bases, with 16 bases spanning the gap. The CDR3 consists of 15 residues. The CDR3 DNA follows: TGTGCCAGTAGTATCTTGGGGCAGGCGCTTAACATTCAGTACTTC. Translated, it gives CASSILGQALNIQYF.

This clone appeared a few times. The J gene is TRBJ1-1, the V gene TRBV6-6; TRBD1 might be the D (5 bases). Germline V lookup: CDR1 MNHNY, CDR2 SVGAGI (reference sequence). The ends were cut back, 4 bases at V and 1 base at J, with 16 bases in the middle. The CDR3 has 16 residues. CDR3 DNA sequence: TGTGCCAGCAGTTCCCTTTTAAGACAGCCGAACACTGAAGCTTTCTTT. Translating gives CASSSLLRQPNTEAFF.